This T cell receptor (beta chain) was found in a study of shared clonotypes between healthy human individuals. The length of the CDR3 is 15 residues. V shed 2 bases and J shed 0 bases, with 10 bases lying between them. Looked up from germline, CDR1 is MNHNS and CDR2 is SASEGT. As regards this clone: Its antigen is unidentified.

Naive CD8 cells lacked CD45RO, underwent positive selection for CCR7 and left out terminally differentiated effector memory CD45RA+ cells. Findings and caveats of the study: Sharing of clonotypes among donors was expected to vary with sequencing depth. The four-donor shared clonotypes exceeded non-shared clonotypes in generation probability, with non-shared ones scoring lower.

The authors distributed each subset's genomic DNA evenly over several immunoSEQ plates. Sequenced by immunoSEQ multiplex PCR; TCRdb stores in-frame clones only, minus some. The table shows about 2.1 million clones, with about 94% occurring only once. Sequencing was carried out using naive CD8+ T cells from PBMCs. The receptor's source is a man younger than 35 in good health. Some clones in this sample may be carry-over from other donors' samples. V gene TRBV6-1 combines with J gene TRBJ1-2, with D tentatively TRBD1 (6 bases). CDR3 sequence reads: CASSELAGANYGYTF. Written as DNA, the CDR3 is TGTGCCAGCAGTGAACTGGCAGGGGCTAACTATGGCTACACCTTC.